The present entry profiles one T cell receptor (beta chain) with its context. Its matching antigen is unknown. TCRdb keeps only in-frame clones here, not all; method: immunoSEQ multiplex PCR. The table shows approximately 2.5 million clones, with approximately 92% occurring only once. The data originate from a study of shared clonotypes between healthy human individuals. Study conclusions and caveats: The genetic and exposure-history diversity represented was limited by few donors.

The V and J ends lost 4 bases and 4 bases respectively, with 19 bases between them. CDR3 length equals 16 residues. Looked up from germline, CDR1 is MNHEY and CDR2 is SMNVEV (reference sequence). This clonotype was sampled from a man younger than 35 in good health. The genes are TRBV27 and TRBJ2-5, with a tentative D call TRBD1 (7 bases). Sequencing was done on a sample of naive CD4+ T cells sorted from blood. Subset reported: CD45RA+ positively selected. The CDR3 loop is CASSSLAGGTGETQYF. The CDR3 nucleotides are TGTGCCAGCAGTTCTCTCGCAGGGGGGACGGGAGAGACCCAGTACTTC.